The rows below give T cell receptor beta chains drawn from one sample of a study of T-cell reconstitution after alpha-beta-depleted transplantation in children. TCRdb processed the PCR reads anew with MiXCR; each CDR3 protein has one entry. The sample records roughly 350,000 distinct CDR3 sequences, about a sixth being singletons. The source was PBMCs, mostly from graft donor cells, collected 360 days after TCRalphabeta/CD19-depleted stem cell transplant. The receptors originated from a male patient between 2 and 15 years old who had a stem cell transplant for acute lymphoblastic leukemia, so the T cells may come from the graft donor. The CDR3 runs from the conserved cysteine through the conserved F or W. The D gene is left open where the match is weak. Size is stated for part of the rows, as once, few or many counts, or as a class when the clone is expanded.

V gene	clone size	D gene	J gene	CDR3 DNA	CDR3 protein
TRBV11-1	.	.	TRBJ2-2	TGTGCCAGCAGCCTGAGCGGGTTGAACACCGGGGAGCTGTTTTTT	CASSLSGLNTGELFF
TRBV5-1	many	.	TRBJ2-7	TGCGCCAGCAGCTTGAAAACTAGTACCGAGCAGTACTTC	CASSLKTSTEQYF
TRBV5-1	many	TRBD1	TRBJ2-2	TGCGCCAGCAGCCGGACAGGTGAAGCCGGGGAGCTGTTTTTT	CASSRTGEAGELFF
TRBV24-1	.	.	TRBJ2-7	TGTGCCACCAGTGATTGTGGCGGGACCCACGAGCAGTACTTC	CATSDCGGTHEQYF
TRBV9	.	.	TRBJ2-1	TGTGCCAGCAGCGTAGACTGGGGACTTCGCAATGAGCAGTTCTTC	CASSVDWGLRNEQFF
TRBV28	.	.	TRBJ2-5	TGTGCCAGCAGTTTAACCCCGACCCACCCCCAGTACTTC	CASSLTPTHPQYF
TRBV6-6	few	.	TRBJ2-7	TGTGCCAGCAGTTCTGTTAGGGGCGAGCAGTACTTC	CASSSVRGEQYF
TRBV28	.	TRBD1	TRBJ2-7	TGTGCCAGCAGACCCGGGACAGGGGTAACCTACGAGCAGTACTTC	CASRPGTGVTYEQYF
TRBV28	.	.	TRBJ1-2	TGTGCCAGCAGTTCACCTCTTCCTGGGTTCGATGGCTACACCTTC	CASSSPLPGFDGYTF
TRBV12-3/TRBV12-4	many	.	TRBJ2-5	TGTGCCAGCAGTCCCGGGGAGACCCAGTACTTC	CASSPGETQYF
TRBV29-1	few	.	TRBJ2-1	TGCAGCGGAGAGGGGGAGGGCTCCTACAATGAGCAGTTCTTC	CSGEGEGSYNEQFF
TRBV12-5	.	.	TRBJ2-2	TGTGCTAGTGGTTTTGGGTCCGGGGAGCTGTTTTTT	CASGFGSGELFF
TRBV7-9	.	.	TRBJ1-4	TGTGCCAGCAGCCCCCGACAGCCATCTAATGAAAAACTGTTTTTT	CASSPRQPSNEKLFF
TRBV7-2	many	TRBD2	TRBJ2-3	TGTGCCAGCAGCTTAGCTAGCGGGGTCACAGATACGCAGTATTTT	CASSLASGVTDTQYF
TRBV28	.	TRBD1	TRBJ1-2	TGTGCCAGCGGAACCGGGACAGGGAGGTTAGATGGCTACACCTTC	CASGTGTGRLDGYTF
TRBV10-3	.	TRBD2	TRBJ2-2	TGTGCCATCAGTGAAAGACTAGCGGGGGACACCGGGGAGCTGTTTTTT	CAISERLAGDTGELFF
TRBV9	many	TRBD2	TRBJ2-1	TGTGCCAGCAGCGTAACTAGCGGGAGGTCAAGTGAGCAGTTCTTC	CASSVTSGRSSEQFF
TRBV30	.	.	TRBJ2-1	TGTGCCTGGAGTGGGAGCTCCTACAATGAGCAGTTCTTC	CAWSGSSYNEQFF
TRBV29-1	few	.	TRBJ2-2	TGCAGCGTTTGGGGGGACGGGGAGCTGTTTTTT	CSVWGDGELFF
TRBV30	few	.	TRBJ1-1	TGTGCCTGGAGAGGAGGAGAAACTGAAGCTTTCTTT	CAWRGGETEAFF
TRBV6-8	.	TRBD2	TRBJ2-3	TGTGCCAGCAGTGAGCGGGACCTACGCACAGATACGCAGTATTTT	CASSERDLRTDTQYF
TRBV29-1	few	TRBD2	TRBJ2-7	TGCAGCGTCTCCGGGGAGGGGAGGGTACGCGAGCAGTACTTC	CSVSGEGRVREQYF
TRBV4-2	many	TRBD1	TRBJ1-1	TGTGCCAGCAGCCAGGATCCGGGACAGGGGCTCATGAACACTGAAGCTTTCTTT	CASSQDPGQGLMNTEAFF
TRBV29-1	.	.	TRBJ1-5	TGCAGCGTGGCGGGGGGAAATAGCAATCAGCCCCAGCATTTT	CSVAGGNSNQPQHF
TRBV6-2/TRBV6-3	.	.	TRBJ2-1	TGTGCCAGCAGTTACCATCCCAATGAGCAGTTCTTC	CASSYHPNEQFF
TRBV6-1	.	.	TRBJ2-3	TGTGCCAGCGGAGAGCCGTCTAGCACAGATACGCAGTATTTT	CASGEPSSTDTQYF
TRBV4-3	few	.	TRBJ2-7	TGCGCCAGCAGCCAAGATATCGGGTTGCCCTACGAGCAGTACTTC	CASSQDIGLPYEQYF
TRBV12-3/TRBV12-4	many	TRBD2	TRBJ2-5	TGTGCCAGCAGGTCCACAAGCGGGACTATGGAGACCCAGTACTTC	CASRSTSGTMETQYF
TRBV12-3/TRBV12-4	few	.	TRBJ2-3	TGTGCCAGCAGTTATACAGGGTTTAGAAGCACAGATACGCAGTATTTT	CASSYTGFRSTDTQYF
TRBV6-2/TRBV6-3	.	.	TRBJ2-7	TGTGCCAGCAGTTACTCCCAGGGGGGAACCTACGAGCAGTACTTC	CASSYSQGGTYEQYF
TRBV6-5	few	TRBD2	TRBJ2-2	TGTGCCAGCAGTTATAGGGCGGGAGCTAACACCGGGGAGCTGTTTTTT	CASSYRAGANTGELFF
TRBV6-1	few	.	TRBJ2-2	TGTGCCAGCAGTCATACTACCAGACGGGGCGGGGAGCTGTTTTTT	CASSHTTRRGGELFF
TRBV10-3	many	.	TRBJ2-3	TGTGCCATCAGTGTCACCTTAAACACAGATACGCAGTATTTT	CAISVTLNTDTQYF
TRBV10-3	.	TRBD2	TRBJ2-1	TGTGCCATCAGATCCTACCTAGGAGCGGGGGGGGAGAATGAGCAGTTCTTC	CAIRSYLGAGGENEQFF
TRBV28	.	TRBD1	TRBJ2-7	TGTGCCAGCAGTTTAAGAGGGACAGGGCCATACGAGCAGTACTTC	CASSLRGTGPYEQYF
TRBV5-1	.	TRBD1	TRBJ1-4	TGCGCCAGCAGCTCCGAAGGACAGGGGGCTGAAAAACTGTTTTTT	CASSSEGQGAEKLFF
TRBV5-1	many	.	TRBJ2-5	TGTGCCAGCTCACCAGGGCAAGAGACCCAGTACTTC	CASSPGQETQYF
TRBV6-5	few	.	TRBJ1-6	TGTGCCAGCAGTTACCTACAGGGTCCTTATAATTCACCCCTCCACTTT	CASSYLQGPYNSPLHF
TRBV29-1	many	TRBD2	TRBJ2-7	TGCAGCGTCAAAGGGACTAGAGCGGTCGCCTACGAGCAGTACTTC	CSVKGTRAVAYEQYF
TRBV18	.	TRBD2	TRBJ2-1	TGTGCCAGCTCACCCGGACTAGTGGCCTACAATGAGCAGTTCTTC	CASSPGLVAYNEQFF
TRBV25-1	.	.	TRBJ2-3	TGTGCCAGCATGGGGGGGGCCACAGATACGCAGTATTTT	CASMGGATDTQYF
TRBV28	many	.	TRBJ2-1	TGTGCCAGCAGTACTCCACTGAAGATTAGCTCCTACAATGAGCAGTTCTTC	CASSTPLKISSYNEQFF
TRBV20-1	.	.	TRBJ2-4	TGCAGTGCTAGAGTGATCCGGGAAAACATTCAGTACTTC	CSARVIRENIQYF
TRBV29-1	.	.	TRBJ2-7	TGCAGCGCCCGACAGGACCCCTACGAGCAGTACTTC	CSARQDPYEQYF
TRBV7-2	.	.	TRBJ2-1	TGTGCCAGCACCTTAACGTCGGGCGCTACCTACAATGAGCAGTTCTTC	CASTLTSGATYNEQFF
TRBV28	few	.	TRBJ1-5	TGTGCCAGCAGTTTACAGGTTATGCCCCAGCATTTT	CASSLQVMPQHF
TRBV4-2	.	TRBD2	TRBJ2-1	TGTGCCAGCAGCCGAAGGGACTACGACAATGAGCAGTTCTTC	CASSRRDYDNEQFF
TRBV9	few	.	TRBJ2-7	TGTGCCAGCAGCACAACAGGGAGCTCCTACGAGCAGTACTTC	CASSTTGSSYEQYF
TRBV24-1	few	.	TRBJ2-5	TGTGCCACCAGTGATCCCGACACAGGCCGGACTAAAGAGACCCAGTACTTC	CATSDPDTGRTKETQYF
TRBV15	few	.	TRBJ1-1	TGTGCCACCAGCAGAGAACGGGGCTCCACTGAAGCTTTCTTT	CATSRERGSTEAFF
TRBV14	.	TRBD2	TRBJ2-7	TGTGCCAGCAGGCCTAGCGGGAACTACGAGCAGTACTTC	CASRPSGNYEQYF
TRBV5-1	.	TRBD1	TRBJ1-2	TGCGCCAGCAGCTTCGGCACAGGGGAAGGGGGCTACACCTTC	CASSFGTGEGGYTF
TRBV4-3	.	.	TRBJ1-4	TGCGCCAGCAGCCAAGATCGGACGCTGCGCGTAGAAAAACTGTTTTTT	CASSQDRTLRVEKLFF
TRBV12-3/TRBV12-4	few	.	TRBJ2-1	TGTGCCAGCAGCCGGCCGGGACAACCCTACAATGAGCAGTTCTTC	CASSRPGQPYNEQFF
TRBV4-1	.	.	TRBJ1-4	TGCGCCAGCAGCCAAGAAAGGGGAGACCGGCCGTCCGAAAAACTGTTTTTT	CASSQERGDRPSEKLFF